The entry below describes one T cell receptor (beta chain). The CDR3 is made up of 14 amino acids. V trimming: 0 bases; J trimming: 9 bases; junction bases outside the gene matches: 8. Germline loops: CDR1 SGHAT, CDR2 FQNNGV. The data were taken from a study of cytomegalovirus exposure and HLA in healthy donors. Vbeta (60) and Jbeta (13) primers were used in the PCR. Assay: immunoSEQ multiplex PCR; the TCRdb copy retains only in-frame clones and omits some. Of over 150,000 clones listed, 75% to 90% were seen once; the top ten hold 1.9%. Sequencing used PBMCs. This chain connects TRBV11-2 to TRBJ2-7; TRBD2 matches 7 bases. The source of this sequence is a human donor in good health. This chain's CDR3 is CASSLEAGSLPQYF. The CDR3 DNA reads TGTGCCAGCAGCTTAGAAGCGGGGTCCTTACCGCAGTACTTC.